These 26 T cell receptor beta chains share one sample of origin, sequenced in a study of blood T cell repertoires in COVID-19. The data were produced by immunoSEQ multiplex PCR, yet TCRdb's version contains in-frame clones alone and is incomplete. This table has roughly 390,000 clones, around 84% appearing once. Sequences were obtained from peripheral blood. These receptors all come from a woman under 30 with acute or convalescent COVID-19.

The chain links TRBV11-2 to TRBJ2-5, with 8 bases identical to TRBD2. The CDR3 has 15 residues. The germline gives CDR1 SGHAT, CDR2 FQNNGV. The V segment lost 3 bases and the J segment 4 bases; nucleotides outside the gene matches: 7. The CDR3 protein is CASSFDGGARETQYF. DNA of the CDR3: TGTGCCAGCAGCTTTGACGGGGGGGCCCGAGAGACCCAGTACTTC.

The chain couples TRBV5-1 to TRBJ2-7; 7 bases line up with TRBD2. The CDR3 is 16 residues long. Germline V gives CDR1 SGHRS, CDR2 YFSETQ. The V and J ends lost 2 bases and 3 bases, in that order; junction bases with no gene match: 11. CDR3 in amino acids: CASSLLGEGLGYEQYF. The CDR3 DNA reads TGCGCCAGCAGCTTATTGGGGGAGGGGTTGGGCTACGAGCAGTACTTC.

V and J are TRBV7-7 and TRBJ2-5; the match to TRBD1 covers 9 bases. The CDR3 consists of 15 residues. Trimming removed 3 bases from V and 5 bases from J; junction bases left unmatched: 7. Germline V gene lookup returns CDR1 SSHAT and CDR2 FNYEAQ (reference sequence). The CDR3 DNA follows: TGTGCCAGCAGCTTTGGGACAGGGTATTCGGAGACCCAGTACTTC. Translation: CASSFGTGYSETQYF.

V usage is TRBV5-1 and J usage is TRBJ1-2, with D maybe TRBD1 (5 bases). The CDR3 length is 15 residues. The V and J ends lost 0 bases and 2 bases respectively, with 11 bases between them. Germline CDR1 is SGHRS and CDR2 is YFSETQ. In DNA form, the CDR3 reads TGCGCCAGCAGCTTGGACGCAGGGAACAACTATGGCTACACCTTC. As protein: CASSLDAGNNYGYTF.

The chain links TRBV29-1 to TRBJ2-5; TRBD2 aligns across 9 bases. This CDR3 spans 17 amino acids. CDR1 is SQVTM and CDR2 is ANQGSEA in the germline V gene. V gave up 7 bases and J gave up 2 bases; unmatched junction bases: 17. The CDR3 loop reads CSALPLDERGVQETQYF. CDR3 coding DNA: TGCAGCGCTCTGCCCCTTGATGAGCGGGGGGTTCAAGAGACCCAGTACTTC.

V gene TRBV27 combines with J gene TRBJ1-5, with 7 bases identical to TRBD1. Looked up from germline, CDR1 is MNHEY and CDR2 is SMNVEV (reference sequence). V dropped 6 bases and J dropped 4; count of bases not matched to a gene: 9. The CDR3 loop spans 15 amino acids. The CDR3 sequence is CASSDSPGQNQPQHF. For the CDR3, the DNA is TGTGCCAGCAGCGACAGCCCGGGACAGAATCAGCCCCAGCATTTT.

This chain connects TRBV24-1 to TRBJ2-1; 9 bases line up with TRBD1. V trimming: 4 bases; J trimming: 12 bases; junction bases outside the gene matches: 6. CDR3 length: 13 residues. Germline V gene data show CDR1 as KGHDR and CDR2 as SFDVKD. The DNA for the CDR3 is TGTGCCACCAGTGAGCGGACAGGGGTCGGGCAGTTCTTC. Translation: CATSERTGVGQFF.

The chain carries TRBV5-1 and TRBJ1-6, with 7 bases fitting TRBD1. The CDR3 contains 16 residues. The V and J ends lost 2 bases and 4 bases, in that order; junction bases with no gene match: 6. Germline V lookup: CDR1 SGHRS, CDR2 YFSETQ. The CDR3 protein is CASSFDRASYNSPLHF. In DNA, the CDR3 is TGCGCCAGCAGCTTCGACAGGGCCAGTTATAATTCACCCCTCCACTTT.

CDR3 region: CASSARQGLGNQPQHF. CDR3 in DNA: TGTGCCAGCAGCGCACGACAGGGCCTGGGGAATCAGCCCCAGCATTTT. The chain recombines TRBV5-6 with TRBJ1-5, with TRBD1 matching over 7 bases. After removal of 4 bases from V and 4 bases from J, the junction contained 11 bases not matched to a gene. The CDR3 covers 16 residues. Germline CDR1 SGHDT, CDR2 YYEEEE.

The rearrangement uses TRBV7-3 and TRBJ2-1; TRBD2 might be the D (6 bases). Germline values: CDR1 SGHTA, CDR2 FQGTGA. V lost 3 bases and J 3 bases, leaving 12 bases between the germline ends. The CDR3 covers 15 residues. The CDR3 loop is CASSFGGWGYNEQFF. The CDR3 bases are TGTGCCAGCAGCTTCGGGGGATGGGGCTACAATGAGCAGTTCTTC. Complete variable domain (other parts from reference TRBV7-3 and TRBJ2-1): GAGVSQTPSNKVTEKGKYVELRCDPISGHTALYWYRQSLGQGPEFLIYFQGTGAADDSGLPNDRFFAVRPEGSVSTLKIQRTERGDSAVYLCASSFGGWGYNEQFFGPGTRLTVL.

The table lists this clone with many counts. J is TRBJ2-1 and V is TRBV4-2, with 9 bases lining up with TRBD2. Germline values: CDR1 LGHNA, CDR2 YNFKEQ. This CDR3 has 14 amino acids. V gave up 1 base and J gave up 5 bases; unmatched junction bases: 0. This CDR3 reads CASSQGTSDNEQFF. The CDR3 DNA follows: TGTGCCAGCAGCCAAGGGACTAGCGACAATGAGCAGTTCTTC.

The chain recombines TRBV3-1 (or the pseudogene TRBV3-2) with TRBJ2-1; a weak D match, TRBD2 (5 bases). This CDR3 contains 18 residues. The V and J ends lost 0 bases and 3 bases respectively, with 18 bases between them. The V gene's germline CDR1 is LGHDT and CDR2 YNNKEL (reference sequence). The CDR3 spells CASSQDWSTNLLYNEQFF. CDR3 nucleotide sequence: TGTGCCAGCAGCCAAGACTGGTCGACTAACCTCCTCTACAATGAGCAGTTCTTC.

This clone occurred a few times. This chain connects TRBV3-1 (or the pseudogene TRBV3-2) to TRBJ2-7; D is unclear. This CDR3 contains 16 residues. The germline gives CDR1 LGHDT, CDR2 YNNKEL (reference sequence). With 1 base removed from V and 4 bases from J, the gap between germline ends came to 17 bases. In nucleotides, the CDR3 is TGTGCCAGCAGCCAAGTCGTCTCCGTAGCTCTTTACGAGCAGTACTTC. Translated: CASSQVVSVALYEQYF.

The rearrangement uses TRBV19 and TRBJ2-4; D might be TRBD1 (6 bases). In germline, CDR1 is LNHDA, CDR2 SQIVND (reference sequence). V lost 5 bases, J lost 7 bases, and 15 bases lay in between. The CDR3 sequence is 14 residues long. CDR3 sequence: CASSVNRVHNIQYF. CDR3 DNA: TGTGCCAGTAGTGTCAACAGGGTTCATAACATTCAGTACTTC.

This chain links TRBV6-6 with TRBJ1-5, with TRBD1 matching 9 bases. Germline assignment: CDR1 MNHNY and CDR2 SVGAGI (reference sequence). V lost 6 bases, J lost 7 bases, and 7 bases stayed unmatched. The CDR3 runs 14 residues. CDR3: CASRTGDREQPQHF. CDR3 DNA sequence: TGTGCCAGCAGAACAGGGGACAGGGAACAGCCCCAGCATTTT.

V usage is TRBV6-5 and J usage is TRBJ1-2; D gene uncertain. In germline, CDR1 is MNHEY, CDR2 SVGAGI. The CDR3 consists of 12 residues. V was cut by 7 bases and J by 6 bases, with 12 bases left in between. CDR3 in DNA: TGTGCCAGCACGGAGTCTGTTAATGGCTACACCTTC. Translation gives CASTESVNGYTF.

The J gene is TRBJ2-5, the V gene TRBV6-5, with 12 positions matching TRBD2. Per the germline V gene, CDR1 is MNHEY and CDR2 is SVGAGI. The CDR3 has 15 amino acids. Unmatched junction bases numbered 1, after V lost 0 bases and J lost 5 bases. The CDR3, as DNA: TGTGCCAGCAGTTACTCCGGGACTAGCGGGGAGACCCAGTACTTC. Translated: CASSYSGTSGETQYF.

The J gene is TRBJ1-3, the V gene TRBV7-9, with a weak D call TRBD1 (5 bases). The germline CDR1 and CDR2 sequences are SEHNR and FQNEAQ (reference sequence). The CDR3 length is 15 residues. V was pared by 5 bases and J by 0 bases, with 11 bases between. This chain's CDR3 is CASSAGRNSGNTIYF. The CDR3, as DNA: TGTGCCAGCAGCGCGGGACGGAACTCTGGAAACACCATATATTTT.

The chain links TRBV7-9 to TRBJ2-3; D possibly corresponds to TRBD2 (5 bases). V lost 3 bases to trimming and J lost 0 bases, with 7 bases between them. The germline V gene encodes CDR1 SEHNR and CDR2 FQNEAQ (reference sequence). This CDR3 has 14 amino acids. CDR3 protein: CASSFSGSTDTQYF. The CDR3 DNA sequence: TGTGCCAGCAGCTTCTCGGGAAGCACAGATACGCAGTATTTT. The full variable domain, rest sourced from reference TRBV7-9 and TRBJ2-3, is DTGVSQNPRHKITKRGQNVTFRCDPISEHNRLYWYRQTLGQGPEFLTYFQNEAQLEKSRLLSDRFSAERPKGSFSTLEIQRTEQGDSAMYLCASSFSGSTDTQYFGPGTRLTVL.

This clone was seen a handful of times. CDR3 bases: TGTGCCAGCCACGTAGGGGGCGCTAATGAAAAACTGTTTTTT. It specifies CASHVGGANEKLFF. This chain uses TRBV6-5 with TRBJ1-4; 7 bases are shared with TRBD1. The ends lost 8 bases at V and 3 bases at J; junction bases unmatched: 6. The V gene's germline CDR1 is MNHEY and CDR2 SVGAGI. The CDR3 has 14 amino acids.

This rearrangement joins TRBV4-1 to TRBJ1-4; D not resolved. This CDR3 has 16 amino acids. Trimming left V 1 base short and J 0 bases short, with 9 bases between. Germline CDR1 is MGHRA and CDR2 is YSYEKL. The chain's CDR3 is CASSQGESPTNEKLFF. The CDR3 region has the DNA TGCGCCAGCAGCCAAGGCGAATCTCCAACTAATGAAAAACTGTTTTTT.

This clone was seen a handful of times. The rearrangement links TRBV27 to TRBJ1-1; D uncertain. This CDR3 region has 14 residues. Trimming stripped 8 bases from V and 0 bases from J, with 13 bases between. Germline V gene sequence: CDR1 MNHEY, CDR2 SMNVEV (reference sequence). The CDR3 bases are TGTGCCAGCCCCCTGAGCGATATGAACACTGAAGCTTTCTTT. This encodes CASPLSDMNTEAFF.

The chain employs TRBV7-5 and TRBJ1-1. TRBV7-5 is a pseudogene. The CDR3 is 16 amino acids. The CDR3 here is CARSLGGPTPHTEAFF. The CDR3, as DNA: TGTGCCAGAAGCTTGGGGGGTCCTACACCTCACACTGAAGCTTTCTTT.

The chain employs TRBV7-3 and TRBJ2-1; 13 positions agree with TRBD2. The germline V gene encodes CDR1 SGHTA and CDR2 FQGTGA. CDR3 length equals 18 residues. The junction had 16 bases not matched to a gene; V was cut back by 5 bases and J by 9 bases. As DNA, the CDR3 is TGTGCCAGCAGCCCGAGAACGGGACTAGCGGGGCGTACGGGTGAGCAGTTCTTC. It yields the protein CASSPRTGLAGRTGEQFF.

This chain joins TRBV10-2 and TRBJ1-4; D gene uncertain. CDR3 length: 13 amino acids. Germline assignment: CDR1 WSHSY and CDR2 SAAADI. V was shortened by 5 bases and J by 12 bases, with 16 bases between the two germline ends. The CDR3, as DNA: TGCGCCAGCAGTCAAGGAGAAGGGCGGGAACTGTTTTTT. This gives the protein CASSQGEGRELFF.

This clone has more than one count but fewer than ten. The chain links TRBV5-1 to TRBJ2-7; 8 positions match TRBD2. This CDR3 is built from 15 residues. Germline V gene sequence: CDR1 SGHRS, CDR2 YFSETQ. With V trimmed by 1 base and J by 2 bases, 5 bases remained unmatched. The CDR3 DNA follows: TGCGCCAGCAGCTTGCCCGGGGGGGGCGCCTACGAGCAGTACTTC. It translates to CASSLPGGGAYEQYF. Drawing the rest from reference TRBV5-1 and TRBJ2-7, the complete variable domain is KAGVTQTPRYLIKTRGQQVTLSCSPISGHRSVSWYQQTPGQGLQFLFEYFSETQRNKGNFPGRFSGRQFSNSRSEMNVSTLELGDSALYLCASSLPGGGAYEQYFGPGTRLTVT.